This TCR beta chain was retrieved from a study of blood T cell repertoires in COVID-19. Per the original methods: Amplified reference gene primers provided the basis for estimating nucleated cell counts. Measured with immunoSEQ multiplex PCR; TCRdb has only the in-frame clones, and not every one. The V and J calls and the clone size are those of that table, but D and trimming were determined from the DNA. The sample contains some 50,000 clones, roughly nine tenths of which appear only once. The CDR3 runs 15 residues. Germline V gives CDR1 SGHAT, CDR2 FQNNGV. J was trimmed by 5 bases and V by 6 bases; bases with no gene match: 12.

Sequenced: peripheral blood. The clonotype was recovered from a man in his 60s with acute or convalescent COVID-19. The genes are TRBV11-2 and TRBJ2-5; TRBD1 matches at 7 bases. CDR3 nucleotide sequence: TGTGCCAGCAGTTTCGGGGACAGTTCAAGGGAGACCCAGTACTTC. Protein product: CASSFGDSSRETQYF.